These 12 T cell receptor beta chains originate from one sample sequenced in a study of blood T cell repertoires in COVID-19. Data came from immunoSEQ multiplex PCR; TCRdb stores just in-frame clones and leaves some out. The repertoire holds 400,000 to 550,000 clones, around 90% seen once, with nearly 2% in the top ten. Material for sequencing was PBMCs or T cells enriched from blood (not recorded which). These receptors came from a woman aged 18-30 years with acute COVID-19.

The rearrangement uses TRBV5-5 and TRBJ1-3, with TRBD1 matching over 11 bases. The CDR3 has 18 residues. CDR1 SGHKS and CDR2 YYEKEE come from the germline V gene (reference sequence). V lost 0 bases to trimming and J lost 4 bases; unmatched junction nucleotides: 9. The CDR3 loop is CASSLVGQGASGGNTIYF. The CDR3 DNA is TGTGCCAGCAGCTTGGTCGGACAGGGGGCCTCAGGGGGAAACACCATATATTTT.

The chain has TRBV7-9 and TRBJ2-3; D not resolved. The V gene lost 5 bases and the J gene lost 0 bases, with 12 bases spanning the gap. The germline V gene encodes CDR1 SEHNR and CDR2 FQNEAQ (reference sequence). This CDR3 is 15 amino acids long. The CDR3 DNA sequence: TGTGCCAGCAGCCCCCGCGGAGTGAGCACAGATACGCAGTATTTT. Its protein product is CASSPRGVSTDTQYF.

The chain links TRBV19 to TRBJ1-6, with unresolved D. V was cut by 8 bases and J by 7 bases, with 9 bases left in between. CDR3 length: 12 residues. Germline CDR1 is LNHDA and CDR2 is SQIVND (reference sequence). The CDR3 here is CASSPLNSPLHF. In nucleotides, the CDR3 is TGTGCCAGTTCTCCACTGAATTCACCCCTCCACTTT. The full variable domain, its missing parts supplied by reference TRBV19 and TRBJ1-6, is DGGITQSPKYLFRKEGQNVTLSCEQNLNHDAMYWYRQDPGQGLRLIYYSQIVNDFQKGDIAEGYSVSREKKESFPLTVTSAQKNPTAFYLCASSPLNSPLHFGNGTRLTVT.

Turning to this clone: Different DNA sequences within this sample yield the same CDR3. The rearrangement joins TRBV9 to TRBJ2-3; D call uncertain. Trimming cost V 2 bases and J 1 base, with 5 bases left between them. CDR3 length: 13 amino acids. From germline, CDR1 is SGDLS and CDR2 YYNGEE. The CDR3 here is CASSVGGTDTQYF. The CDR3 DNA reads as TGTGCCAGCAGCGTCGGAGGCACAGATACGCAGTATTTT.

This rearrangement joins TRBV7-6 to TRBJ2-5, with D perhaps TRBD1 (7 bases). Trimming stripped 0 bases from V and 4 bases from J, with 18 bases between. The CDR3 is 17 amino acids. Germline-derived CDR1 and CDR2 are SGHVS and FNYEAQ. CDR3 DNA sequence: TGTGCCAGCAGCTTAGCGGACGGAGGGGGCAAGAGAGAGACCCAGTACTTC. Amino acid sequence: CASSLADGGGKRETQYF.

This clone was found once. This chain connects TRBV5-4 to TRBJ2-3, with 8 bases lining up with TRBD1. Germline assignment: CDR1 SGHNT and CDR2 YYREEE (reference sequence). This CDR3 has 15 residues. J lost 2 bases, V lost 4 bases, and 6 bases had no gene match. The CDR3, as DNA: TGTGCCAGCAGCCTACCGGGACAGGACACAGATACGCAGTATTTT. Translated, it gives CASSLPGQDTDTQYF.

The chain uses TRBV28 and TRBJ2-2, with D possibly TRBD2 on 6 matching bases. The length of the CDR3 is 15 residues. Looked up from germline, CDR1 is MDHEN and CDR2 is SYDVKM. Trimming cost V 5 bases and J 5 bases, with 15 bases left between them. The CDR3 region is CASSPETSLTGELFF. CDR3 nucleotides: TGTGCCAGCAGTCCCGAAACTAGCTTGACCGGGGAGCTGTTTTTT.

The CDR3 spells CASSQSSRGGSYNEQFF. CDR3 sequence (DNA): TGCGCCAGCAGCCAATCATCACGGGGGGGCTCCTACAATGAGCAGTTCTTC. The V and J genes are TRBV5-1 and TRBJ2-1, with TRBD2 matching 8 bases. Germline values: CDR1 SGHRS, CDR2 YFSETQ. V lost 4 bases, J lost 0 bases, and 9 bases stayed unmatched. The CDR3 is made up of 17 amino acids.

The CDR3 sequence is CASSPLGGRGSSPLHF. In DNA form, the CDR3 reads TGTGCCAGCTCACCACTGGGGGGGCGAGGGAGTTCACCCCTCCACTTT. This sequence joins TRBV18 and TRBJ1-6, with D tentatively TRBD1 (6 bases). The V end lost 1 base, the J end lost 9 bases, and 16 bases lay between the germline ends. Germline V gene sequence: CDR1 KGHSH, CDR2 LQKENI. This CDR3 is built from 16 residues.

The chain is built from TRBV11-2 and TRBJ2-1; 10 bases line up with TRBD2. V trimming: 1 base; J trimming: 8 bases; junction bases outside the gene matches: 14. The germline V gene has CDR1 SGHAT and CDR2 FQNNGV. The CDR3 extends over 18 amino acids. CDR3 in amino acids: CASSLGLYRAGGSHEQFF. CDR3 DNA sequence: TGTGCCAGCAGCTTAGGCCTGTACCGAGCGGGAGGGAGCCATGAGCAGTTCTTC.

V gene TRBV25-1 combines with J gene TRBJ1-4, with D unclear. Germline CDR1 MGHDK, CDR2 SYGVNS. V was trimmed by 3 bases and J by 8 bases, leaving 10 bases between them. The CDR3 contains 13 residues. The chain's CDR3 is CASSDLFFEKLFF. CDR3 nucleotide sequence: TGTGCCAGCAGTGACCTCTTTTTCGAAAAACTGTTTTTT. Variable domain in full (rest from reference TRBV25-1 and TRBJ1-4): EADIYQTPRYLVIGTGKKITLECSQTMGHDKMYWYQQDPGMELHLIHYSYGVNSTEKGDLSSESTVSRIRTEHFPLTLESARPSHTSQYLCASSDLFFEKLFFGSGTQLSVL.

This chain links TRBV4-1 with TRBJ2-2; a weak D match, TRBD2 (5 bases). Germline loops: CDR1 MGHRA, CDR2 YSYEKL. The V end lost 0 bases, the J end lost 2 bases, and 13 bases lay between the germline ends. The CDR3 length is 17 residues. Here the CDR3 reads CASSQDYGSGNTGELFF. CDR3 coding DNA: TGCGCCAGCAGCCAAGATTATGGGAGCGGAAACACCGGGGAGCTGTTTTTT.